These 10 T cell receptor beta chains came from one sample sequenced in a study of CD8 T cells in Susac syndrome. RNA in amounts of 0.5 to 1 ug was reverse transcribed with random hexamers. TCRdb independently ran MiXCR on the immunoSEQ multiplex PCR reads; one entry per CDR3 protein. The table has approximately 260,000 distinct CDR3 sequences, about 96% seen once. Sequencing used CD4+ T cells from PBMCs. The source of these receptors is a human donor with Susac syndrome.

The chain couples TRBV15 to TRBJ2-5, with D perhaps TRBD1 (6 bases). This CDR3 is 14 amino acids long. Between the trimmed V and J ends, which lost 0 bases and 5 bases, there was a span of 10 bases. Germline V lookup: CDR1 LNHNV, CDR2 YYDKDF (reference sequence). CDR3 DNA sequence: TGTGCCACCAGCAGAGATCTTAGGGGGGAGACCCAGTACTTC. It encodes CATSRDLRGETQYF.

The table lists this clonotype with a count of one. This rearrangement joins TRBV20-1 to TRBJ2-3; a possible D gene is TRBD1 (5 bases). Trimming cost V 6 bases and J 10 bases, with 14 bases left between them. CDR1 and CDR2 (germline): DFQATT, SNEGSKA (reference sequence). This CDR3 is built from 11 residues. The CDR3 DNA follows: TGCAGTGCCCAACAGACAGCCCCGCAGTATTTT. It yields the protein CSAQQTAPQYF.

This clonotype was recorded only once. V gene TRBV28 combines with J gene TRBJ1-2; TRBD1 matches at 11 bases. This CDR3 contains 15 residues. Germline CDR1 reads MDHEN; CDR2 reads SYDVKM. V was pared by 6 bases and J by 7 bases, with 10 bases of the junction left unmatched. This chain's CDR3 is CASRFPDRGLGGYTF. CDR3 coding DNA: TGTGCCAGCAGATTTCCGGACAGGGGGCTCGGTGGCTACACCTTC.

The chain recombines TRBV12-3 or TRBV12-4 with TRBJ2-7, with 9 bases that match TRBD1. This CDR3 is 15 amino acids long. The V and J ends lost 5 bases and 1 base, in that order; junction bases with no gene match: 6. The CDR3 region has the DNA TGTGCCAGCAGTGCAGGGACAGGGAGGTCCTACGAGCAGTACTTC. Translated: CASSAGTGRSYEQYF.

This sequence joins TRBV29-1 and TRBJ2-3; D call uncertain. Germline CDR1 reads SQVTM; CDR2 reads ANQGSEA. The CDR3 is 14 amino acids. Trimming took 5 bases from V and 4 from J, leaving 16 bases between them. The CDR3 spells CSVRTSGFADTQYF. CDR3 nucleotide sequence: TGCAGCGTTAGGACCTCAGGTTTTGCAGATACGCAGTATTTT.

CDR3 nucleotide sequence: TGCAGCGTTGGACCCCTAGCGGGGGAATACGAGCAGTACTTC. This translates into CSVGPLAGEYEQYF. The chain uses TRBV29-1 and TRBJ2-7, with 10 nucleotides matching TRBD2. Per germline, CDR1 SQVTM and CDR2 ANQGSEA. The CDR3 sequence is 14 residues long. V shed 4 bases and J 4 bases; nucleotides not matched to a gene: 7.

This sequence joins TRBV5-1 and TRBJ2-4, with 10 bases aligning to TRBD2. Trimming at V came to 3 bases and at J to 0 bases, leaving 0 bases not matched to a gene. From germline, CDR1 is SGHRS and CDR2 YFSETQ. This CDR3 has 15 amino acids. Here the CDR3 reads CASSSSGRAKNIQYF. The CDR3 nucleotides read TGCGCCAGCAGCTCTAGCGGGAGAGCCAAAAACATTCAGTACTTC.

The table lists this clonotype with a count of one. This rearrangement joins TRBV29-1 to TRBJ2-1; TRBD2 might be the D (5 bases). Deletions cut 2 bases from V and 7 bases from J, with 24 bases between. The CDR3 spans 17 residues. Germline assignment: CDR1 SQVTM and CDR2 ANQGSEA. CDR3 residues: CSVERASRNEPVNEQFF. The CDR3, as DNA: TGCAGCGTTGAAAGGGCTAGCCGGAACGAGCCGGTGAATGAGCAGTTCTTC.

The sample holds a few counts of this clonotype. The chain links TRBV18 to TRBJ1-5, with a tentative D call TRBD1 (5 bases). The CDR3 loop spans 15 amino acids. The V end lost 3 bases, the J end lost 0 bases, and 9 bases lay between the germline ends. CDR1 KGHSH and CDR2 LQKENI come from the germline V gene. CDR3 protein: CASSPGGYSNQPQHF. The CDR3 DNA sequence: TGTGCCAGCTCACCTGGGGGTTATAGCAATCAGCCCCAGCATTTT.

The V call is TRBV24-1, the J call TRBJ2-1, with unresolved D. The length of the CDR3 is 13 residues. Trimming shortened V by 4 bases and J by 7 bases, and 10 bases separated the two germline ends. CDR1 and CDR2 from the germline V gene are KGHDR and SFDVKD. The CDR3 protein is CATSEDWRNEQFF. The CDR3, as DNA: TGTGCCACCAGTGAAGATTGGAGAAATGAGCAGTTCTTC.